This T cell receptor (beta chain) was identified in a study of identical twins. The CDR3 has 12 residues. V lost 7 bases to trimming and J lost 13 bases; unmatched junction nucleotides: 8. This clonotype was counted between two and nine times. TCRdb re-analysed the 5' RACE reads in MiXCR, keeping a single row per CDR3 protein. The top ten clones hold approximately 4.3% of a sample with some 690,000 distinct CDR3 sequences, approximately 21% of them seen once. A further study also used this sample, focusing on T cells expressing NK-cell markers.

The TCR originated in a woman in her late teens or twenties in good health. The source material was PBMCs. The V and J genes are TRBV12-3 or TRBV12-4 and TRBJ1-4; the match to TRBD1 covers 8 bases. CDR3 sequence reads: CASTGQGNRLFF. DNA for the CDR3: TGTGCCAGCACCGGACAGGGAAACAGACTGTTTTTT.